This T cell receptor beta chain derives from a study of shared clonotypes between healthy human individuals. TCRdb's table, derived via immunoSEQ multiplex PCR, lists solely in-frame clones and lacks some. The table shows around 100,000 clones, with roughly 66% occurring only once. Comments on this clone: A read error likely explains this, since a far larger clone differs by one base. At the DNA level, this CDR3 is encoded by other sequences in the same sample as well.

This CDR3 comprises 14 residues. Sequenced: memory CD8+ T cells sorted from blood. As for subset: CD45RO+ cells pooled with CCR7-negative TemRA cells. This receptor was taken from a woman between 25 and 40 years old in good health. The chain carries TRBV5-2 and TRBJ1-5. TRBV5-2 is a pseudogene. Here the CDR3 reads CASSQVADRQPQHF. Here the CDR3 DNA reads TGTGCCAGCAGCCAAGTAGCGGACAGACAGCCCCAGCATTTT.